The 21 T cell receptor beta chains below were found in one sample sequenced in a study of T cells in Graves' hyperthyroidism and ophthalmopathy. Amplification of TCR beta CDR3 regions used RNA as the template. Initially, a first-round RT-PCR of the TCR CDR3 employed the HTBI primer set. TCRdb re-derived calls from the multiplex PCR reads in MiXCR, one entry per CDR3 protein. The sample yields approximately 400,000 distinct CDR3 sequences, around 20% seen once. The sample was blood. These receptors were taken from a man aged 18 to 30 with Graves' ophthalmopathy.

This clonotype came up many times. The rearrangement links TRBV5-1 to TRBJ2-3; the match to TRBD1 covers 7 bases. V lost 8 bases and J lost 11; bases outside the gene matches: 8. The CDR3 contains 11 residues. CDR1 is SGHRS, CDR2 YFSETQ, per germline. In DNA form, the CDR3 reads TGCGCCAGTCGAAACGGGACAGTGCAGTATTTT. This translates into CASRNGTVQYF.

V usage is TRBV19 and J usage is TRBJ1-1, with 10 positions matching TRBD1. This CDR3 is built from 15 residues. Germline trimming cut 4 bases from V and 5 bases from J; bases unmatched to any gene: 7. Germline V gene lookup returns CDR1 LNHDA and CDR2 SQIVND (reference sequence). The CDR3: CASSTWDRGGTEAFF. The CDR3 DNA reads TGTGCCAGTAGTACTTGGGACAGGGGAGGGACTGAAGCTTTCTTT.

This chain joins TRBV6-1 and TRBJ1-3, with D hard to call. Trimming took off 0 bases at V and 0 bases at J, with 9 bases between the two ends. The CDR3 spans 16 residues. Germline V gives CDR1 MNHNS, CDR2 SASEGT. CDR3 DNA: TGTGCCAGCAGTGAAGCAGGGTCGAGCTCTGGAAACACCATATATTTT. Protein product: CASSEAGSSSGNTIYF.

This clonotype was detected ten times or more. V usage is TRBV7-8 and J usage is TRBJ2-4, with D tentatively TRBD1 or TRBD2 (5 bases each). This CDR3 contains 16 residues. Germline V lookup: CDR1 SGHVS, CDR2 FQNEAQ. V was cut by 5 bases and J by 8 bases, with 22 bases left in between. CDR3 nucleotide sequence: TGTGCCAGCAGCCCATACCCCGACGGGGCGAAAGACATTCAGTACTTC. Protein sequence: CASSPYPDGAKDIQYF.

The table lists this clonotype with many counts. V usage is TRBV2 and J usage is TRBJ2-1; the D gene is possibly TRBD2 (6 bases). CDR1 and CDR2 from the germline V gene are SNHLY and FYNNEI. V was pared by 4 bases and J by 0 bases, with 13 bases between. This CDR3 has 16 residues. CDR3 residues: CASSGDSKSSYNEQFF. CDR3 sequence (DNA): TGTGCCAGCAGTGGGGACTCAAAGAGCTCCTACAATGAGCAGTTCTTC.

In this sample, this clonotype turned up many times. The gene calls are TRBV5-1 and TRBJ2-1, with a possible D match to TRBD2 (6 bases). The CDR3 has 16 residues. Trimming shortened V by 4 bases and J by 10 bases, and 24 bases separated the two germline ends. Per germline, CDR1 SGHRS and CDR2 YFSETQ. CDR3 in amino acids: CASSKDPAGGETEQFF. CDR3 coding DNA: TGCGCCAGCAGCAAAGATCCCGCCGGGGGAGAAACCGAGCAGTTCTTC.

This clonotype appeared many times. The chain's CDR3 is CASSKAGGIYYNEQFF. The CDR3 region has the DNA TGTGCCAGCAGTAAAGCGGGGGGGATCTACTACAATGAGCAGTTCTTC. The chain has TRBV12-3 or TRBV12-4 and TRBJ2-1; 10 positions match TRBD2. With V trimmed by 5 bases and J by 3 bases, 7 bases remained unmatched. This CDR3 contains 16 residues.

This clonotype came up many times. The V and J genes are TRBV5-1 and TRBJ1-5; D possibly corresponds to TRBD1 (5 bases). Germline V gene lookup returns CDR1 SGHRS and CDR2 YFSETQ. This CDR3 has 14 residues. V lost 2 bases and J 4 bases, leaving 10 bases between the germline ends. CDR3 loop: CASSFTGLNQPQHF. DNA for the CDR3: TGCGCCAGCAGCTTCACAGGACTAAATCAGCCCCAGCATTTT.

This clonotype was recorded at least ten times. This chain uses TRBV7-9 with TRBJ2-3, with 12 nucleotides matching TRBD2. The germline V gene encodes CDR1 SEHNR and CDR2 FQNEAQ (reference sequence). The V gene end was trimmed by 5 bases and the J gene end by 3 bases; junction bases not matched to a gene: 12. The CDR3 has 18 amino acids. The CDR3 bases are TGTGCCAGCAGCGGCGCCTCCCTAGCGGGGGGGTCAACAGATACGCAGTATTTT. Amino acid sequence: CASSGASLAGGSTDTQYF.

This clonotype was detected ten times or more. CDR3 protein: CASSRGGGWGTEAFF. CDR3 in DNA: TGTGCCAGCAGCCGGGGAGGAGGCTGGGGCACTGAAGCTTTCTTT. V and J are TRBV5-4 and TRBJ1-1; no definite D call. Germline assignment: CDR1 SGHNT and CDR2 YYREEE (reference sequence). V was pared by 4 bases and J by 4 bases, with 17 bases between. The length of the CDR3 is 15 residues.

This clonotype has at least ten counts. The gene calls are TRBV5-1 and TRBJ2-3; no clear D gene. Trimming removed 1 base from V and 2 bases from J, with 11 bases in between. The length of the CDR3 is 15 residues. CDR1 is SGHRS, CDR2 YFSETQ, per germline. The CDR3 DNA sequence: TGCGCCAGCAGCTTGAACCAGCCCTACACAGATACGCAGTATTTT. Translation gives CASSLNQPYTDTQYF.

This clonotype was detected many times. This sequence joins TRBV6-2 or TRBV6-3 and TRBJ1-1; the D gene is possibly TRBD1 (5 bases). CDR3 length: 13 amino acids. The V and J ends lost 2 bases and 7 bases respectively, with 11 bases between them. CDR1 is MNHEY and CDR2 is SVGEGT in the germline V gene. CDR3 in amino acids: CASSYDGTREAFF. Written as DNA, the CDR3 is TGTGCCAGCAGTTACGACGGGACCCGTGAAGCTTTCTTT.

The V and J genes are TRBV28 and TRBJ1-5; maybe TRBD1 (5 bases). Germline loops: CDR1 MDHEN, CDR2 SYDVKM. Deletions cut 2 bases from V and 7 bases from J, with 9 bases between. CDR3 length: 13 residues. The CDR3 is CASSLSDRQPQHF. The CDR3 nucleotides are TGTGCCAGCAGTTTAAGTGACAGACAGCCCCAGCATTTT.

This clonotype was seen many times. The gene calls are TRBV7-2 and TRBJ2-1, with 7 bases fitting TRBD1. The CDR3 is 14 amino acids. Germline CDR1 and CDR2: SGHTA and FQGNSA. Trimming at V came to 4 bases and at J to 4 bases, leaving 4 bases not matched to a gene. CDR3 region: CASSSTGQYNEQFF. DNA for the CDR3: TGTGCCAGCAGCTCCACGGGACAGTACAATGAGCAGTTCTTC. The full variable domain, in which reference TRBV7-2 and TRBJ2-1 provide the parts outside the CDR3, is GAGVSQSPSNKVTEKGKDVELRCDPISGHTALYWYRQSLGQGLEFLIYFQGNSAPDKSGLPSDRFSAERTGGSVSTLTIQRTQQEDSAVYLCASSSTGQYNEQFFGPGTRLTVL.

The rearrangement links TRBV10-3 to TRBJ1-5, with D unresolved. The V and J ends lost 4 bases and 5 bases respectively, with 15 bases between them. Germline V gives CDR1 ENHRY, CDR2 SYGVKD. This CDR3 has 15 amino acids. CDR3 coding DNA: TGTGCCATCAGTGCTTTCTCCCAGGCGGATCAGCCCCAGCATTTT. It is translated as CAISAFSQADQPQHF.

The chain uses TRBV9 and TRBJ2-7, with 9 bases identical to TRBD1. V was clipped by 0 bases and J by 5 bases; unmatched bases: 9. The germline CDR1 and CDR2 sequences are SGDLS and YYNGEE. This CDR3 region has 16 residues. In DNA, the CDR3 is TGTGCCAGCAGCGTAGGGGGGACAGGGATACTCCACGAGCAGTACTTC. Translating it yields CASSVGGTGILHEQYF.

V and J are TRBV12-3 or TRBV12-4 and TRBJ2-2, with 8 bases that match TRBD1. Losses at the gene ends were 10 bases for V and 6 bases for J; bases not matched to a gene: 16. CDR3 length: 16 residues. This CDR3 is CAIWGQGQGASGELFF. The CDR3 region has the DNA TGTGCCATCTGGGGGCAGGGGCAGGGGGCATCCGGGGAGCTGTTTTTT.

The chain couples TRBV11-3 to TRBJ2-3, with D uncertain. The CDR3 contains 15 residues. Trimming left V 3 bases short and J 2 bases short, with 12 bases between. Germline CDR1 SGHNT, CDR2 YENEEA. The CDR3, as DNA: TGTGCCAGCAGCTTTGGCAACCGCTACACAGATACGCAGTATTTT. Translated, it gives CASSFGNRYTDTQYF.

The table lists this clonotype with many counts. The CDR3 bases are TGTGCCAGCAGTCCGCGGACTGATGCCTACAATGAGCAGTTCTTC. Translated, it gives CASSPRTDAYNEQFF. This sequence joins TRBV27 and TRBJ2-1; TRBD2 is a possible D gene (5 bases). V lost 5 bases to trimming and J lost 2 bases, with 13 bases between them. Germline CDR1 MNHEY, CDR2 SMNVEV (reference sequence). The CDR3 runs 15 residues.

There are a few counts of this clonotype. V is TRBV7-9 and J is TRBJ1-6; D might be TRBD1 (6 bases). This CDR3 spans 17 amino acids. V lost 5 bases and J lost 1, with 15 bases in between. Germline loops: CDR1 SEHNR, CDR2 FQNEAQ (reference sequence). The DNA of the CDR3 is TGTGCCAGCAGCATTCCGGACAGCAGGTCCTATAATTCACCCCTCCACTTT. It is translated as CASSIPDSRSYNSPLHF. Full variable domain (missing parts from reference TRBV7-9 and TRBJ1-6): DTGVSQNPRHKITKRGQNVTFRCDPISEHNRLYWYRQTLGQGPEFLTYFQNEAQLEKSRLLSDRFSAERPKGSFSTLEIQRTEQGDSAMYLCASSIPDSRSYNSPLHFGNGTRLTVT.

This clonotype occurred many times. The V call is TRBV10-2, the J call TRBJ1-1; D is undetermined. This CDR3 contains 13 residues. V was pared by 2 bases and J by 8 bases, with 12 bases between. CDR1 WSHSY and CDR2 SAAADI come from the germline V gene. The CDR3 DNA reads as TGCGCCAGCAGTGAGGGGTCGGTGTCGGAAGCTTTCTTT. Translation gives CASSEGSVSEAFF.